This entry is about one T cell receptor (beta chain). The V end was cut by 1 base, the J end by 3 bases, with 16 bases between. Germline lookup yields CDR1 LNHDA and CDR2 SQIVND (reference sequence). There are 17 residues in the CDR3. This entry comes from a study of blood T cell repertoires in COVID-19. Study in general: Sample material is recorded as cDNA or gDNA derived from T cells, B-cell-depleted T cells, or PBMCs.

The table came from immunoSEQ multiplex PCR; TCRdb's copy has only in-frame clones and leaves some out. Here the sample spans around 300,000 clones, 85% being singletons. Two negative PCRs, clearance, or symptom resolution had been documented for recovered Cohort 3 donors. The sequenced sample consisted of PBMCs or T cells enriched from blood (not recorded which). The clonotype originates from a woman aged 50 to 65 who had recovered from COVID-19. The V and J genes are TRBV19 and TRBJ2-1; TRBD1 might be the D (5 bases). The CDR3 here is CASSIGMTAFGYNEQFF. The CDR3 region has the DNA TGTGCCAGTAGTATAGGGATGACAGCTTTCGGCTACAATGAGCAGTTCTTC.